This entry lists 14 T cell receptor beta chains sequenced from one sample in a study of Ad26.COV2.S vaccination and SARS-CoV-2 variants (dated by TCRdb to 2020 to 2022). The label giving this sample's treatment or condition can be read as: around 19 received Ad26.COV2.S at low or high dose, single or two shots; about 5 received placebo; per-sample allocation not given. Repertoires of vaccine and placebo recipients were sequenced from samples collected on day 63 after the first injection. Libraries were constructed by the immunoSEQ multiplex PCR assay. Sourced from immuneACCESS, this table was stored by TCRdb with only in-frame sequences that have V and J called. A share of the clones is absent; for the studies checked, an unresolved V gene accounts for under half, and the remainder has no known explanation. This sample is represented by hundreds of thousands of clones; 80% to 90% of them were singletons. Around 5% of the sample rests with the top ten.

The input for sequencing was peripheral blood, taken in a trial of Ad26.COV2.S vaccine versus placebo. The receptors come from a person aged 18-65 years who received the Ad26.COV2.S COVID-19 vaccine or a placebo.

The chain carries TRBV11-2 and TRBJ2-7; D may be TRBD1 or TRBD2 (5 bases each). V was clipped by 0 bases and J by 1 base, with 13 bases between them. Germline-derived CDR1 and CDR2 are SGHAT and FQNNGV. CDR3 size: 16 residues. The chain's CDR3 is CASSLEFGTASYEQYF. The CDR3 DNA follows: TGTGCCAGCAGCTTAGAGTTCGGGACGGCATCCTACGAGCAGTACTTC.

The chain employs TRBV5-1 and TRBJ2-2, with D possibly being TRBD2 (5 bases). The CDR3 contains 13 residues. The germline CDR1 and CDR2 sequences are SGHRS and YFSETQ. The V end lost 0 bases, the J end lost 5 bases, and 5 bases lay between the germline ends. The CDR3 DNA follows: TGCGCCAGCAGCTTGGGGACTACCGGGGAGCTGTTTTTT. Translating gives CASSLGTTGELFF. Filled out from reference TRBV5-1 and TRBJ2-2, the complete variable domain reads KAGVTQTPRYLIKTRGQQVTLSCSPISGHRSVSWYQQTPGQGLQFLFEYFSETQRNKGNFPGRFSGRQFSNSRSEMNVSTLELGDSALYLCASSLGTTGELFFGEGSRLTVL.

This clone was detected only a few times. The V gene is TRBV6-5, the J gene TRBJ1-6; the D is unclear. In germline, CDR1 is MNHEY, CDR2 SVGAGI. Trimming took off 4 bases at V and 4 bases at J, with 14 bases between the two ends. This CDR3 has 16 amino acids. The CDR3 sequence is CASSFRPTTYNSPLHF. CDR3 coding DNA: TGTGCCAGCAGTTTTCGACCCACCACATATAATTCACCCCTCCACTTT.

The rearrangement links TRBV12-3 or TRBV12-4 to TRBJ2-7; 8 positions match TRBD1. The V segment lost 5 bases and the J segment 11 bases; nucleotides outside the gene matches: 8. CDR3 length equals 12 residues. The CDR3 spells CASSPTRTGKYF. For the CDR3, the DNA is TGTGCCAGCAGTCCTACCCGGACAGGGAAGTACTTC.

CDR3 nucleotides: TGTGCCAGCAGTCGGAGCTCCTACAATGAGCAGTTCTTC. This gives the protein CASSRSSYNEQFF. The V and J genes are TRBV6-6 and TRBJ2-1; D is unresolved. This CDR3 is 13 amino acids long. The V end was cut by 5 bases, the J end by 0 bases, with 5 bases between. Germline V gene lookup returns CDR1 MNHNY and CDR2 SVGAGI (reference sequence).

The gene calls are TRBV5-1 and TRBJ2-3; a possible D gene is TRBD1 (6 bases). The CDR3 is made up of 12 amino acids. V was clipped by 4 bases and J by 13 bases, with 16 bases between them. From germline, CDR1 is SGHRS and CDR2 YFSETQ. The CDR3 loop reads CASSPNQGTKYF. CDR3 coding DNA: TGCGCCAGCAGCCCGAACCAGGGGACAAAGTATTTT.

This clone was found a few times. DNA for the CDR3: TGTGCCAGCAGCCAAGCTTCGGGTGGCCCTGAAGCTTTCTTT. This sequence encodes CASSQASGGPEAFF. V usage is TRBV3-1 (or the pseudogene TRBV3-2) and J usage is TRBJ1-1; D is undetermined. The V end lost 1 base, the J end lost 6 bases, and 12 bases lay between the germline ends. In germline, CDR1 is LGHDT, CDR2 YNNKEL (reference sequence). The CDR3 runs to 14 residues.

The V and J genes are TRBV7-2 and TRBJ1-1, with D tentatively TRBD1 (5 bases). This CDR3 comprises 16 residues. In germline, CDR1 is SGHTA, CDR2 FQGNSA. The V and J ends lost 6 bases and 7 bases respectively, with 24 bases between them. The CDR3 loop is CASRQHAPSGRNEAFF. Here the CDR3 DNA reads TGTGCCAGCAGACAACATGCCCCCTCGGGGCGGAATGAAGCTTTCTTT.

The rearrangement joins TRBV7-6 to TRBJ1-1; D ambiguous. The germline V gene encodes CDR1 SGHVS and CDR2 FNYEAQ. Trimming pared 5 bases from V and 5 bases from J, leaving 12 bases between. The CDR3 sequence is 13 residues long. This CDR3 is CASSRGRGTEAFF. As DNA, the CDR3 is TGTGCCAGCAGCAGAGGGCGCGGGACTGAAGCTTTCTTT.

This chain joins TRBV3-1 (or the pseudogene TRBV3-2) and TRBJ1-1; tentative D call: TRBD1 (6 bases). Germline lookup yields CDR1 LGHDT and CDR2 YNNKEL (reference sequence). The CDR3 is 13 amino acids. Trimming removed 4 bases at V and 4 bases at J, with 10 bases between. CDR3 region: CASSLGGITEAFF. CDR3 coding DNA: TGTGCCAGCAGCCTAGGGGGGATCACTGAAGCTTTCTTT.

The gene calls are TRBV7-8 and TRBJ1-5; 8 nucleotides agree with TRBD1. V lost 5 bases and J lost 3; bases outside the gene matches: 6. In germline, CDR1 is SGHVS, CDR2 FQNEAQ. The CDR3 consists of 15 residues. CDR3 sequence (DNA): TGTGCCAGCAGCATTGACAGGGGTCCCAATCAGCCCCAGCATTTT. It codes for CASSIDRGPNQPQHF.

This sequence joins TRBV5-1 and TRBJ2-2; D remains unclear. V lost 1 base to trimming and J lost 7 bases, with 11 bases between them. The germline CDR1 and CDR2 sequences are SGHRS and YFSETQ. The CDR3 sequence is 14 residues long. The CDR3 DNA follows: TGCGCCAGCAGCTTGCGATCCCAAGGCGGGGAGCTGTTTTTT. It specifies CASSLRSQGGELFF.

The chain combines TRBV28 with TRBJ2-1; 7 bases fit TRBD2. This CDR3 contains 18 residues. Germline CDR1 reads MDHEN; CDR2 reads SYDVKM. The J segment lost 3 bases and the V segment lost 2 bases, leaving 13 bases of the junction unmatched. The DNA of the CDR3 is TGTGCCAGCAGTTTAACCCCTCTTCTAGCGGACCTCTACAATGAGCAGTTCTTC. As protein: CASSLTPLLADLYNEQFF.

V and J are TRBV19 and TRBJ2-4, with 10 bases fitting TRBD1. Germline V CDR1 and CDR2: LNHDA, SQIVND (reference sequence). The CDR3 consists of 15 residues. J lost 7 bases, V lost 3 bases, and 6 bases had no gene match. The DNA of the CDR3 is TGTGCCAGTAGTATCCAGACAGGGGGCGCGAACATTCAGTACTTC. Protein sequence: CASSIQTGGANIQYF.